The T cell receptor beta chain described here comes from a study of CD8+CD57+ T cells in acquired aplastic anemia (dated by TCRdb to the late 2010s). About the investigation overall: A mean of 3.2 ug of DNA, ranging from roughly 0.19 to 27.4 ug, was extracted from sorted CD4+ and CD8+ cells. A CD8+CD57+ expansion meant a frequency higher than the mean frequency seen in healthy subjects. Overall study outcomes, separate from this receptor: Between patients and healthy controls, no significant difference in CD8+ Simpson's diversity was found (P=0.060). Although 25 to 30 CD8+ CDR3 sequences were shared by patients and controls, these sequences appeared highly expressed in patients and within the immunodominant clones of patients.

The CDR3 contains 14 residues, cysteine and phenylalanine counted. The CDR3 DNA has 42 bases and is translated from base 1. As encoded in the germline V gene, CDR1 is SQVTM while CDR2 is ANQGSEA. The germline V and J ends show losses of 6 bases and 2 bases respectively, and no gene match explains 9 bases of the junction. The patients picked for sequencing were ones in whom flow cytometry had shown an expansion of CD8+CD57+ cells. All patients had severe acquired aplastic anemia diagnosed by International Study of Aplastic Anemia and Agranulocytosis and Camitta criteria. Patients had received no therapy at the time of blood sampling. TCR repertoires of sorted CD4+ and CD8+ blood T cells from severe aplastic anemia patients and healthy subjects were deep-sequenced in the study. In the USA, patient enrollment took place under clinicaltrials.gov protocols 00001620, 01623167, 00001397, 00071045, 00081523 and 00961064. Ficoll-Paque density gradient centrifugation was used to isolate peripheral blood mononuclear cells. Before DNA extraction, CD4+ and CD8+ T cells were sorted with FACS or magnetic beads.

TCR beta VDJ combination and CDR3 sequence profiling used genomic DNA as the template. An Illumina HiSeq 2000 was the platform used for TCR repertoire sequencing. The original pipeline was this. TRBV/TRBJ rearrangement plots, CDR3 size and DJ length profiles, and Simpson's diversity index were used to evaluate the repertoires. Whichever DNA sequence was most abundant in the deep sequencing data was defined as the immunodominant clone. CDR3 amino acid sequences were screened for sharing across subjects and compared with published repertoires and the VDJdb database. The public reads were run again by TCRdb, first through fastp at Q25 and then through MiXCR, and only productive beta chains were kept. CDR3 protein duplicates are merged, each entry listing the most common genes and DNA. What appears here as the V and J calls and clone size reflects TCRdb's work, not the paper's. The sample yields around 430,000 distinct CDR3 sequences; approximately 32% were counted once. Clones ranked in the top ten supply approximately 0.82% of the sample.

Regarding this clonotype: Its antigen specificity is not known. Within one base of it there is no much larger clone, and no base qualities were kept.

This clonotype was sampled from a human donor with aplastic anemia. Sequenced input: sorted CD4+, CD8+, or CD8+CD57+ T cells (not recorded which) from PBMCs. The chain links TRBV29-1 with TRBJ2-7, with 8 junctional bases fitting TRBD1. The CDR3 protein: CSVLMAGGTYEQYF. The nucleotide sequence is given as TGCAGCGTGCTGATGGCAGGGGGCACCTACGAGCAGTACTTC.